This passage covers 27 T cell receptor beta chains from one sample sequenced in a study of T cell responses to AZD1222 COVID-19 vaccine. TCRdb's copy holds only in-frame clones and misses some; the assay was immunoSEQ multiplex PCR. In the table there are roughly 120,000 clones, around 90% of which are singletons. Sequenced material: peripheral blood, taken 28 days after the second AZD1222 dose. The receptors derive from an adult who received the AZD1222 COVID-19 vaccine.

The chain links TRBV4-1 to TRBJ1-4, with a tentative D call TRBD1 (6 bases). Per germline, CDR1 MGHRA and CDR2 YSYEKL. The V gene lost 7 bases and the J gene lost 0 bases, with 12 bases spanning the gap. The CDR3 covers 15 residues. The CDR3 DNA reads as TGCGCCAGCACCCGGGGGGGCACAACTAATGAAAAACTGTTTTTT. It translates to CASTRGGTTNEKLFF.

The V call is TRBV28, the J call TRBJ1-1, with 8 positions matching TRBD1. The CDR3 runs 14 residues. Germline V gene data show CDR1 as MDHEN and CDR2 as SYDVKM. V lost 5 bases to trimming and J lost 4 bases; unmatched junction nucleotides: 6. The CDR3 loop is CASSGQGGGTEAFF. CDR3 DNA: TGTGCCAGCAGTGGACAGGGTGGGGGCACTGAAGCTTTCTTT.

The chain couples TRBV6-5 to TRBJ1-5, with TRBD1 matching over 7 bases. The ends lost 5 bases at V and 7 bases at J; junction bases unmatched: 8. CDR1 is MNHEY, CDR2 SVGAGI, per germline. The CDR3 is 14 amino acids. CDR3 nucleotides: TGTGCCAGCAGTAAGGACAGGCTTAGACAGCCCCAGCATTTT. It codes for CASSKDRLRQPQHF.

V and J are TRBV19 and TRBJ1-5; TRBD1 might be the D (5 bases). Germline assignment: CDR1 LNHDA and CDR2 SQIVND (reference sequence). V was cut by 6 bases and J by 1 base, with 10 bases left in between. The CDR3 runs to 14 residues. The CDR3 loop is CASRERQSNQPQHF. The CDR3 DNA reads TGTGCCAGTAGGGAACGACAGAGCAATCAGCCCCAGCATTTT.

The J gene is TRBJ2-1, the V gene TRBV7-7; 9 bases agree with TRBD2. Trimming removed 3 bases from V and 5 bases from J; junction bases left unmatched: 5. Per germline, CDR1 SSHAT and CDR2 FNYEAQ (reference sequence). The CDR3 consists of 15 residues. CDR3 residues: CASSFGGGGHNEQFF. DNA for the CDR3: TGTGCCAGCAGCTTCGGCGGGGGGGGCCACAATGAGCAGTTCTTC. Based on the CDR3 plus reference TRBV7-7 and TRBJ2-1, the full variable domain is GAGVSQSPRYKVTKRGQDVTLRCDPISSHATLYWYQQALGQGPEFLTYFNYEAQPDKSGLPSDRFSAERPEGSISTLTIQRTEQRDSAMYRCASSFGGGGHNEQFFGPGTRLTVL.

V usage is TRBV7-9 and J usage is TRBJ1-2, with D possibly being TRBD1 (5 bases). V lost 8 bases and J 6 bases, leaving 16 bases between the germline ends. Germline V gene sequence: CDR1 SEHNR, CDR2 FQNEAQ (reference sequence). CDR3 length: 13 residues. CDR3: CASSWPAGDGYTF. The CDR3 nucleotides are TGTGCCAGCTCGTGGCCCGCGGGGGATGGCTACACCTTC.

The chain has TRBV6-4 and TRBJ2-1; a possible D gene is TRBD2 (6 bases). Between the trimmed V and J ends, which lost 0 bases and 4 bases, there was a span of 22 bases. The CDR3 is 19 residues long. Germline CDR1 reads MRHNA; CDR2 reads SNTAGT. CDR3 loop: CASSDSYPGEYGGYNEQFF. CDR3 DNA: TGTGCCAGCAGTGACTCGTATCCGGGAGAGTATGGGGGTTACAATGAGCAGTTCTTC.

The chain recombines TRBV3-1 (or the pseudogene TRBV3-2) with TRBJ2-1; 7 nucleotides match TRBD2. The trim removed 1 base at V and 9 bases at J, leaving 3 bases unmatched. The CDR3 sequence is 13 residues long. Germline V gene lookup returns CDR1 LGHDT and CDR2 YNNKEL (reference sequence). The CDR3 DNA follows: TGTGCCAGCAGCCAAGGGCGCGGGGGTGAGCAGTTCTTC. Its translation: CASSQGRGGEQFF.

This clone was seen just once. The chain recombines TRBV30 with TRBJ2-1; maybe TRBD1 (5 bases). The CDR3 is 14 amino acids. Germline V lookup: CDR1 GTSNPN, CDR2 SVGIG (reference sequence). Between the trimmed V and J ends, which lost 0 bases and 3 bases, there was a span of 9 bases. For the CDR3, the DNA is TGTGCCTGGAGTGTCCAACAGGTCTACAATGAGCAGTTCTTC. It yields the protein CAWSVQQVYNEQFF.

In this sample, this clone turned up once. An end of the junction does not agree with germline; a read error may underlie this. This chain connects TRBV7-7 to TRBJ2-1; D is ambiguous. The CDR3 spans 13 residues. CDR1 is SSHAT and CDR2 is FNYEAQ in the germline V gene (reference sequence). The CDR3 region is CASSLVRYNEQFF. In DNA, the CDR3 is TGTGCTAGCAGCTTAGTCCGCTACAATGAGCAGTTCTTC.

The V gene is TRBV7-3, the J gene TRBJ2-7; D is perhaps TRBD1 (7 bases). Trimming cost V 5 bases and J 2 bases, with 16 bases left between them. This CDR3 has 15 residues. The germline gives CDR1 SGHTA, CDR2 FQGTGA. The chain's CDR3 is CASSLVGGTAYEQYF. The CDR3 bases are TGTGCCAGCAGCCTAGTAGGGGGGACAGCCTACGAGCAGTACTTC.

The chain couples TRBV5-5 to TRBJ2-1; tentative D call: TRBD1 (5 bases). The CDR3 contains 15 residues. Trimming removed 5 bases at V and 2 bases at J, with 14 bases between. Germline CDR1 SGHKS, CDR2 YYEKEE (reference sequence). In nucleotides, the CDR3 is TGTGCCAGCAGTTGGGGCTCGCAAACCTACAATGAGCAGTTCTTC. This codes for CASSWGSQTYNEQFF.

V usage is TRBV7-8 and J usage is TRBJ1-5, with 12 bases aligning to TRBD1. Germline lookup yields CDR1 SGHVS and CDR2 FQNEAQ. The length of the CDR3 is 17 residues. V shed 8 bases, J shed 2 bases, and the junction held 10 bases outside the gene matches. CDR3 in amino acids: CASLRGQGAVGNQPQHF. In nucleotides, the CDR3 is TGTGCCAGCCTAAGGGGACAGGGGGCTGTGGGCAATCAGCCCCAGCATTTT.

The chain carries TRBV3-1 (or the pseudogene TRBV3-2) and TRBJ2-5; D is unresolved. Germline-derived CDR1 and CDR2 are LGHDT and YNNKEL (reference sequence). CDR3 length equals 11 residues. Between the trimmed V and J ends, which lost 4 bases and 4 bases, there was a span of 4 bases. CDR3 loop: CASSLLETQYF. The CDR3 DNA reads as TGTGCCAGCAGCCTTTTAGAGACCCAGTACTTC.

This chain joins TRBV10-1 and TRBJ2-7; 8 bases map to TRBD1. Germline CDR1 reads WNHNN; CDR2 reads SYGVQD (reference sequence). The V and J ends lost 2 bases and 3 bases, in that order; junction bases with no gene match: 9. The CDR3 is 16 residues long. The CDR3 coding sequence is TGCGCCAGCAGTGAGGCAGGGGGCGCTCCTAACTACGAGCAGTACTTC. Amino acids: CASSEAGGAPNYEQYF.

The J gene is TRBJ2-1, the V gene TRBV6-4, with unresolved D. Between the trimmed V and J ends, which lost 2 bases and 3 bases, there was a span of 5 bases. The CDR3 totals 13 residues. Germline CDR1 is MRHNA and CDR2 is SNTAGT. The chain's CDR3 is CASSDGDYNEQFF. CDR3 in DNA: TGTGCCAGCAGTGACGGGGACTACAATGAGCAGTTCTTC.

This rearrangement joins TRBV11-3 to TRBJ2-1, with 8 nucleotides matching TRBD2. Looked up from germline, CDR1 is SGHNT and CDR2 is YENEEA. The junction had 12 bases not matched to a gene; V was cut back by 5 bases and J by 9 bases. The CDR3 totals 15 residues. The CDR3 loop reads CASSAGGGRRSEQFF. CDR3 coding DNA: TGTGCCAGCAGCGCGGGGGGCGGGAGGCGTAGTGAGCAGTTCTTC.

This sequence joins TRBV18 and TRBJ2-1; D remains unclear. There are 13 residues in the CDR3. CDR1 and CDR2 (germline): KGHSH, LQKENI. The V and J ends lost 4 bases and 5 bases respectively, with 9 bases between them. DNA of the CDR3: TGTGCCAGCTCACAATCTAATAACAATGAGCAGTTCTTC. It codes for CASSQSNNNEQFF.

Details on this clone: Within the sample, other DNA sequences also encode this same CDR3. V is TRBV7-3 and J is TRBJ1-6, with 7 bases lining up with TRBD1. V lost 10 bases, J lost 6 bases, and 18 bases stayed unmatched. The CDR3 runs 17 residues. Germline values: CDR1 SGHTA, CDR2 FQGTGA. CDR3 coding DNA: TGTGCCATTCCGAAACGACGAGGGGGGGACAGTAATTCACCCCTCCACTTT. This gives the protein CAIPKRRGGDSNSPLHF.

This clone occurred a few times. The chain is built from TRBV18 and TRBJ1-5; 7 positions agree with TRBD1. The CDR3 length is 14 residues. Germline V gives CDR1 KGHSH, CDR2 LQKENI. With V trimmed by 3 bases and J by 7 bases, 6 bases remained unmatched. In DNA form, the CDR3 reads TGTGCCAGCTCACCCGACAGGGAACAACAGCCCCAGCATTTT. The encoded protein is CASSPDREQQPQHF.

This clone was seen only once. The chain combines TRBV7-9 with TRBJ2-7, with 8 bases fitting TRBD2. This CDR3 region has 14 residues. V lost 5 bases, J lost 2 bases, and 5 bases stayed unmatched. CDR1 SEHNR and CDR2 FQNEAQ come from the germline V gene (reference sequence). CDR3 nucleotide sequence: TGTGCCAGCAGCCCTCGGGAGGGTCCCTACGAGCAGTACTTC. Amino acid sequence: CASSPREGPYEQYF.

The V gene is TRBV11-3, the J gene TRBJ2-1, with TRBD2 matching over 8 bases. The CDR3 extends over 15 amino acids. In germline, CDR1 is SGHNT, CDR2 YENEEA. The ends lost 5 bases at V and 6 bases at J; junction bases unmatched: 9. The CDR3 protein is CASSLTGGEGNEQFF. The DNA of the CDR3 is TGTGCCAGCAGCCTAACGGGGGGGGAAGGCAATGAGCAGTTCTTC.

J is TRBJ1-1 and V is TRBV25-1, with TRBD1 matching over 7 bases. CDR3 length: 15 amino acids. Germline V lookup: CDR1 MGHDK, CDR2 SYGVNS. V lost 5 bases to trimming and J lost 0 bases; unmatched junction nucleotides: 6. Here the CDR3 DNA reads TGTGCCAGCAGTCAAACAGGGGCTTTGAACACTGAAGCTTTCTTT. Protein product: CASSQTGALNTEAFF.

This sequence joins TRBV7-9 and TRBJ2-5; D may match TRBD1 or TRBD2 (5 bases each). Germline V CDR1 and CDR2: SEHNR, FQNEAQ (reference sequence). Trimming took off 10 bases at V and 1 base at J, with 13 bases between the two ends. The CDR3 consists of 13 residues. CDR3 residues: CAIGTGPQETQYF. The CDR3 coding sequence is TGTGCCATTGGTACGGGACCCCAAGAGACCCAGTACTTC.

The V call is TRBV29-1, the J call TRBJ1-2; D unclear. V was trimmed by 1 base and J by 8 bases, leaving 11 bases between them. This CDR3 spans 12 amino acids. Looked up from germline, CDR1 is SQVTM and CDR2 is ANQGSEA. CDR3 DNA sequence: TGCAGCGTTGAAGGTGGCCTCGGCGGCTACACCTTC. Translation gives CSVEGGLGGYTF.

The rearrangement joins TRBV27 to TRBJ2-1; 8 positions agree with TRBD2. The ends lost 10 bases at V and 3 bases at J; junction bases unmatched: 8. Looked up from germline, CDR1 is MNHEY and CDR2 is SMNVEV (reference sequence). The CDR3 has 14 amino acids. CDR3 loop: CATKAGADYNEQFF. CDR3 sequence (DNA): TGTGCCACCAAAGCGGGAGCGGACTACAATGAGCAGTTCTTC.

The gene calls are TRBV9 and TRBJ1-1; D is possibly TRBD1 (6 bases). The CDR3 loop spans 13 amino acids. Between the trimmed V and J ends, which lost 0 bases and 9 bases, there was a span of 12 bases. Germline CDR1 reads SGDLS; CDR2 reads YYNGEE. In DNA, the CDR3 is TGTGCCAGCAGCGTAGGAACAGGGAGTAAAGCTTTCTTT. As protein: CASSVGTGSKAFF.